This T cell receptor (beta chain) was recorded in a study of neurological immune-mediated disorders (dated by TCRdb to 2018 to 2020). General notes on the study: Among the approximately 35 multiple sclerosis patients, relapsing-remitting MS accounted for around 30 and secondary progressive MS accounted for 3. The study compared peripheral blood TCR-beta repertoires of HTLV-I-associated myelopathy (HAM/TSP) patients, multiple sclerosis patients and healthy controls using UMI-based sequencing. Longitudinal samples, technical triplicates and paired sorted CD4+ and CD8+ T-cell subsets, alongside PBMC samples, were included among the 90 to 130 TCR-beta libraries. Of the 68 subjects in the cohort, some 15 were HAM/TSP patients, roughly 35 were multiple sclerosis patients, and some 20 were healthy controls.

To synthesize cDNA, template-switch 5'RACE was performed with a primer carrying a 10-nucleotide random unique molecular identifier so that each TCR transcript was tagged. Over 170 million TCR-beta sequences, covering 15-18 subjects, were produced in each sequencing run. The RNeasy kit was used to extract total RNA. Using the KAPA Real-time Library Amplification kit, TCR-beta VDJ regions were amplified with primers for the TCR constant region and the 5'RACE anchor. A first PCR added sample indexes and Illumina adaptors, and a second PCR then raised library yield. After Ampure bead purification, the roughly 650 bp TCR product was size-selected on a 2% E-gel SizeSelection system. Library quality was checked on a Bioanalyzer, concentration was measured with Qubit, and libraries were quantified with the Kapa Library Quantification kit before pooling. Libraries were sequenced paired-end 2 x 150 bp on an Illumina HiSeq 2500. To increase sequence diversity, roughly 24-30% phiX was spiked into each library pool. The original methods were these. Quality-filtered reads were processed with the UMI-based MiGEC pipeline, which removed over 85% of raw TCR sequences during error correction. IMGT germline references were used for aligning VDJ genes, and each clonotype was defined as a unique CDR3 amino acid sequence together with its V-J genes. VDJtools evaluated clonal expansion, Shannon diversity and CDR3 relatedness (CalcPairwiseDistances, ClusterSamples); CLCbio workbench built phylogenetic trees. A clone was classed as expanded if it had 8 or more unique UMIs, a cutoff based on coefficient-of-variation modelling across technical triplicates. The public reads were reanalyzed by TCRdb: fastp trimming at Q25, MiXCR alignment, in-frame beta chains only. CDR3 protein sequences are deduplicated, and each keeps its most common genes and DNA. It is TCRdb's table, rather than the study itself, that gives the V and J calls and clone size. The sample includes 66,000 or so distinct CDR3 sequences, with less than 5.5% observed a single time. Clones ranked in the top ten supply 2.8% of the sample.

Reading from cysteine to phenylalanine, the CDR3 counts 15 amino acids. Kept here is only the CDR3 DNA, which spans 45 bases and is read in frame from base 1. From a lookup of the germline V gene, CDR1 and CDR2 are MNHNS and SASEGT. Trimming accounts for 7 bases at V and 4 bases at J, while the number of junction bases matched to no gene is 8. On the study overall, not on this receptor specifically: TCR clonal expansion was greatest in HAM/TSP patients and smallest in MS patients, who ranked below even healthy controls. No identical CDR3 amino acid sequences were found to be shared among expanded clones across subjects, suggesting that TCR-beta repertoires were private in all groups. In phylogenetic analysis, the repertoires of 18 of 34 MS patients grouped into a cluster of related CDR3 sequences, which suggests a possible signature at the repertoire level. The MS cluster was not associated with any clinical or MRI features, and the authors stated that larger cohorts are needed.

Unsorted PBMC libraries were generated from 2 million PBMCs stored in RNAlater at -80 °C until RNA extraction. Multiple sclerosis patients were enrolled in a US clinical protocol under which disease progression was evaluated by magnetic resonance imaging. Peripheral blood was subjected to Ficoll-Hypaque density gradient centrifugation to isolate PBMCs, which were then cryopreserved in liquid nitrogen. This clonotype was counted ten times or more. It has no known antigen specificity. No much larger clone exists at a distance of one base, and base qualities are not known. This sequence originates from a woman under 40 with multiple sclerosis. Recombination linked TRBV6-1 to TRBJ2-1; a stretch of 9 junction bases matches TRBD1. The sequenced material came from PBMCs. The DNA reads TGTGCCAGCACTCCGAGGGGACAGGGATACAATGAGCAGTTCTTC. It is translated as CASTPRGQGYNEQFF.